This T cell receptor beta chain was obtained from a study of shared clonotypes between healthy human individuals. Background on the study: The cohort had two women and a few men, ages 18 to 49.

Study-level results: The naive CD4 repertoires of a few donors were compared, and around 5.1% of clonotypes were shared. The study sampled only blood, and tissue repertoires likely differ. Large sequencing depth failed to make sorted-subset sequencing complete, rarefaction showed.

Using immunoSEQ multiplex PCR, the repertoire was profiled, and TCRdb retains in-frame clones only, with some absent. The repertoire holds millions of clones, roughly 95% seen once, with around 0.13% in the top ten. Trimming removed 4 bases at V and 3 bases at J, with 10 bases between. The V gene's germline CDR1 is SGHDN and CDR2 FVKESK. The CDR3 is 13 residues long. In the case of this clone: Antigen unknown.

The sequence was obtained from a man aged 18 to 29 in good health. The rearrangement links TRBV14 to TRBJ2-7; D is tentatively TRBD1 or TRBD2 (5 bases each). The sequencing input was naive CD4+ T cells sorted from blood. Subset of the sample: CD45RA+ positively selected. DNA of the CDR3: TGTGCCAGCAGCCGCGTGGGGGTCTACGAGCAGTACTTC. It yields the protein CASSRVGVYEQYF. Full variable domain (rest looked up from reference TRBV14 and TRBJ2-7): EAGVTQFPSHSVIEKGQTVTLRCDPISGHDNLYWYRRVMGKEIKFLLHFVKESKQDESGMPNNRFLAERTGGTYSTLKVQPAELEDSGVYFCASSRVGVYEQYFGPGTRLTVT.